This T cell receptor (beta chain) emerged from a study of T cell responses to AZD1222 COVID-19 vaccine. General observations from the study: Within unmutated variant regions lay the reported targets of nearly half of spike-specific TCRs. White British donors predominated, females outnumbered males, and clonal diversity was possibly underestimated.

This CDR3 contains 15 residues. Germline CDR1 is MNHEY and CDR2 is SMNVEV (reference sequence). V was clipped by 3 bases and J by 2 bases, with 11 bases between them. TCRdb's copy holds only in-frame clones and misses some; the assay was immunoSEQ multiplex PCR. The table has about 100,000 clones, about 89% seen once; the top ten hold about 8.3%. This clone appeared a few times. Its antigen is still unknown. This TCR was recovered from an adult who received the AZD1222 COVID-19 vaccine. The genes are TRBV27 and TRBJ2-1, with D unclear. The sequenced sample was peripheral blood, obtained 28 days after the second AZD1222 dose. Here the CDR3 DNA reads TGTGCCAGCAGTTTTTCCCCCATCGCCTACAATGAGCAGTTCTTC. Encoded protein: CASSFSPIAYNEQFF.